A selection of T cell receptor beta chains follows, all from one sample in a study of cytomegalovirus exposure and HLA in healthy donors. The repertoire was sequenced with immunoSEQ multiplex PCR; TCRdb's copy has only in-frame clones and lacks some. The top ten clones hold 4% of a sample with 100,000 to 150,000 clones, 74% of them seen once. The sample comprised PBMCs. The receptors were gathered from a man aged 40-50 years in good health and CMV-seropositive. CDR3s include the opening cysteine and the closing phenylalanine or tryptophan.

cdr3_aa: CASSDAPGGANTEAFF; j_call: TRBJ1-1; v_call: TRBV9
cdr3_aa: CASSLERGQSNQPQHF; j_call: TRBJ1-5; v_call: TRBV5-6
cdr3_aa: CASGSAQGAGELFF; j_call: TRBJ2-2; v_call: TRBV12-5
cdr3_aa: CASSLGLAGGNEQFF; j_call: TRBJ2-1; v_call: TRBV5-6
cdr3_aa: CASSLQAGGREQYF; j_call: TRBJ2-7; v_call: TRBV5-4
cdr3_aa: CASSQQRNQPQHF; j_call: TRBJ1-5; v_call: TRBV6-5
cdr3_aa: CAISERVSGANVLTF; j_call: TRBJ2-6; v_call: TRBV10-3
cdr3_aa: CASSHKTGVTQPQHF; j_call: TRBJ1-5; v_call: TRBV28
cdr3_aa: CASSQDRGSYNEQFF; j_call: TRBJ2-1; v_call: TRBV5-1
cdr3_aa: CASSQARDYTDTQYF; j_call: TRBJ2-3; v_call: TRBV4-3
cdr3_aa: CASSPGERRTGELFF; j_call: TRBJ2-2; v_call: TRBV11-2
cdr3_aa: CASSGTASGQYF; j_call: TRBJ2-7; v_call: TRBV2
cdr3_aa: CASSQDTSGRAGAGELFF; j_call: TRBJ2-2; v_call: TRBV4-3
cdr3_aa: CASSQDWAGMIHEQYF; j_call: TRBJ2-7; v_call: TRBV14
cdr3_aa: CASRSLREGPTGELFF; j_call: TRBJ2-2; v_call: TRBV5-1
cdr3_aa: CASSLIGGAETQYF; j_call: TRBJ2-5; v_call: TRBV27